Given below is one T cell receptor (beta chain) in context. This entry is derived from a study of blood T cell repertoires in COVID-19. The CDR3 runs to 16 residues. CDR1 and CDR2 from the germline V gene are SGHRS and YFSETQ. Trimming cost V 1 base and J 3 bases; bases outside gene matches: 4. In the source study's methods: Reference gene primer amplification gave nucleated cell count estimates. TCRdb's table, derived via immunoSEQ multiplex PCR, lists solely in-frame clones and lacks some. From that table come the V and J calls and clone size; the DNA was used to work out D and trimming. The sample records about 200,000 clones, under 90% being singletons.

The receptor was isolated from a woman aged 45-65 years who had been exposed to COVID-19. The sample comprised PBMCs or T cells enriched from blood (not recorded which). This chain connects TRBV5-1 to TRBJ2-1; 10 bases map to TRBD2. In nucleotides, the CDR3 is TGCGCCAGCAGCTTGTCTAGCGGGGGCGGCTACAATGAGCAGTTCTTC. Translation gives CASSLSSGGGYNEQFF.